The 5 T cell receptor beta chains below all came from one sample that was sequenced in a study of cytomegalovirus exposure and HLA in healthy donors. Profiling relied on immunoSEQ multiplex PCR, and the TCRdb table lists in-frame clones only, not all of them. The data contain about 280,000 clones, 70% to 90% of them seen just once; the ten biggest clones take up approximately 0.95%. Specimen: PBMCs. The receptors come from a woman younger than 30 in good health and CMV-seronegative.

This chain connects TRBV19 to TRBJ2-7, with D possibly TRBD1 on 5 matching bases. Germline loops: CDR1 LNHDA, CDR2 SQIVND (reference sequence). CDR3 length equals 13 residues. The V gene lost 3 bases and the J gene lost 3 bases, with 9 bases spanning the gap. The CDR3 DNA reads TGTGCCAGTAGTATCTCGACAGACTACGAGCAGTACTTC. It yields the protein CASSISTDYEQYF.

The chain recombines TRBV11-2 with TRBJ2-7, with TRBD2 matching 7 bases. Germline V gives CDR1 SGHAT, CDR2 FQNNGV. The CDR3 runs 16 residues. V dropped 5 bases and J dropped 2; count of bases not matched to a gene: 12. CDR3 loop: CASSPVAGGGPYEQYF. CDR3 coding DNA: TGTGCCAGCAGCCCTGTAGCGGGCGGAGGCCCCTACGAGCAGTACTTC.

This chain links TRBV4-2 with TRBJ1-5; D unresolved. V dropped 0 bases and J dropped 2 bases, with 17 bases sitting between them. The CDR3 consists of 18 residues. The germline V gene has CDR1 LGHNA and CDR2 YNFKEQ. Written as DNA, the CDR3 is TGTGCCAGCAGCCAAGATCCGGGTTATTTTGACGGCAATCAGCCCCAGCATTTT. Its translation is CASSQDPGYFDGNQPQHF.

The chain combines TRBV9 with TRBJ1-1; 9 positions match TRBD1. Per the germline V gene, CDR1 is SGDLS and CDR2 is YYNGEE. This CDR3 region has 16 residues. With V trimmed by 4 bases and J by 4 bases, 11 bases remained unmatched. CDR3 sequence reads: CASSPTGQGLSTEAFF. CDR3 nucleotides: TGTGCCAGCAGCCCGACGGGACAGGGTCTCAGCACTGAAGCTTTCTTT.

The chain has TRBV7-9 and TRBJ2-2; D remains unclear. Trimming shortened V by 4 bases and J by 0 bases, and 12 bases separated the two germline ends. The germline V gene encodes CDR1 SEHNR and CDR2 FQNEAQ (reference sequence). CDR3 length: 16 residues. The CDR3 region has the DNA TGTGCCAGCAGCTGGGCCAGACCCGCGAACACCGGGGAGCTGTTTTTT. As protein: CASSWARPANTGELFF.